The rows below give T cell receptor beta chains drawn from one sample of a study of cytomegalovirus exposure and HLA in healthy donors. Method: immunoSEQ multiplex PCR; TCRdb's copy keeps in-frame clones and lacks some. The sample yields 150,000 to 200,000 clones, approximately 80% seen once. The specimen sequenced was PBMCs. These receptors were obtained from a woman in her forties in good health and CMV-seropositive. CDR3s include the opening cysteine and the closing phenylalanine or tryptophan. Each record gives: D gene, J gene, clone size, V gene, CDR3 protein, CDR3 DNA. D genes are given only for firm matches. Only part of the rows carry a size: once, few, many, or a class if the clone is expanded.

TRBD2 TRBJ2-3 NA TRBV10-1 CASSPGTSGGVTDTQYF TGCGCCAGCAGTCCAGGGACTAGCGGGGGGGTCACAGATACGCAGTATTTT
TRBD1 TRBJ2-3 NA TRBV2 CASKGQGYDTQYF TGTGCCAGCAAGGGACAGGGTTACGATACGCAGTATTTT
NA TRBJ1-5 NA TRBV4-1 CASRPTGISNQPQHF TGCGCCAGCAGACCCACAGGGATCTCTAATCAGCCCCAGCATTTT
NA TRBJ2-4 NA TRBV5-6 CASSLSRWDMDKNIQYF TGTGCCAGCAGCTTGAGCCGCTGGGACATGGACAAAAACATTCAGTACTTC
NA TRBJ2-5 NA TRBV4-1 CASSQEGGRETQYF TGCGCCAGCAGCCAAGAAGGGGGACGAGAGACCCAGTACTTC
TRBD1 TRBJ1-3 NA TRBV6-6 CASSYLPTGTGNTIYF TGTGCCAGCAGTTACCTGCCGACAGGGACTGGAAACACCATATATTTT
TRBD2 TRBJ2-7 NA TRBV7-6 CASSEKPGGYYEQYF TGTGCCAGCAGCGAAAAGCCGGGGGGTTACTACGAGCAGTACTTC
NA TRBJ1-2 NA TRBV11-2 CASSLDGTTYGYTF TGTGCCAGCAGCTTAGATGGCACTACATATGGCTACACATTC
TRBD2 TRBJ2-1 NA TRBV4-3 CASSQGGGSSYNEQFF TGCGCCAGCAGCCAGGGCGGGGGGAGCTCCTACAATGAGCAGTTCTTC
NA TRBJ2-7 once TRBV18 CASSPYDKAYEQYF TGTGCCAGCTCACCTTACGACAAGGCCTACGAGCAGTACTTC
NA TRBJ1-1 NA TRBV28 CASTSQGNTEAFF TGTGCCAGCACCTCCCAGGGGAACACTGAAGCTTTCTTT